The source of this TCR beta chain is a study of breast tumors, draining lymph nodes, adjacent tissues. Breast cancer patients provided tissue from their axillary draining lymph nodes. TCRdb reprocessed the multiplex PCR reads via MiXCR and lists one record per CDR3 protein. This sample has about 200,000 distinct CDR3 sequences, with approximately 30% found just once. The length of the CDR3 is 13 residues. V was clipped by 5 bases and J by 3 bases, with 10 bases between them. Per germline, CDR1 MDHEN and CDR2 SYDVKM. The sequenced sample was axillary lymph node tissue. The receptor's source is a female donor with breast cancer. Some clones in this sample may be carry-over from other donors' samples. V gene TRBV28 combines with J gene TRBJ1-1, with D possibly TRBD1 on 5 matching bases. The DNA of the CDR3 is TGTGCCAGCAGTCCCCCGGGGGACACTGAAGCTTTCTTT. Translated, it gives CASSPPGDTEAFF.